Listed here are 2 T cell receptor gamma chains from one sample, sequenced in a study of Vδ1+ human thymocytes. RNA was extracted from the cells and then reverse transcribed. Pooled V-gene forward primers with one constant-region reverse primer generated the CDR3 amplicons by multiplex PCR. TCRdb reanalyzed the multiplex PCR reads using CATT. Altogether more than 8,000 gamma-chain clones are present, 45% to 65% being singletons, with the ten largest covering around 1.5%. Study-wide findings and caveats: Thymic TRG and TRD repertoires appeared highly polyclonal, with Gaussian CDR3 length distributions.

For these receptors, no antigen is known. Specimen: Vdelta1+ gamma-delta thymocytes from the thymus. Stated subset: FACS-sorted CD3+ TCRalphabeta- TCRVdelta1+ TCRVdelta2- thymocytes. The receptors here all came from a girl under two years old who had congenital heart surgery.

On this clone: Other DNA sequences in this specimen translate into the identical CDR3. The rearrangement links TRGV8 to TRGJ1 or TRGJ2. Since TCRdb gives no J gene, matching the DNA to germline was used here to assign it. The germline V gene encodes CDR1 VENAVY and CDR2 YDSYNSRV. CDR3 size: 12 residues. V shed 2 bases and J 7 bases; nucleotides not matched to a gene: 5. CDR3 amino acids: CATWDISYKKLF. The CDR3 DNA reads TGTGCCACCTGGGATATAAGCTATAAGAAACTCTTT.

The chain is built from TRGV3 and TRGJ1 or TRGJ2. The J gene, absent from TCRdb, was called here by matching the DNA to germline. V gave up 2 bases and J gave up 7 bases; unmatched junction bases: 5. The CDR3 is made up of 12 amino acids. Germline V gene sequence: CDR1 VTNTFY, CDR2 YDVSTARD (reference sequence). CDR3 sequence reads: CATWDMGYKKLF. CDR3 DNA: TGTGCCACCTGGGACATGGGGTATAAGAAACTCTTT.